This T cell receptor beta chain was recovered during a study of chemoradiotherapy in HPV16-positive cancers. Sequencing used immunoSEQ multiplex PCR; TCRdb keeps in-frame clones, though not all of them. This table has tens of thousands of clones, roughly 84% appearing once. This CDR3 has 17 residues. Germline values: CDR1 MNHEY, CDR2 SMNVEV (reference sequence). Trimming removed 0 bases from V and 2 bases from J; junction bases left unmatched: 9. This clone was observed a few times. The clonotype comes from a human donor with HPV-associated anogenital cancer. The chain recombines TRBV27 with TRBJ1-2; TRBD1 matches 7 bases. The sequencing here drew on blood, taken from a patient who underwent chemoradiotherapy. CDR3: CASSLSLGQALNYGYTF. The CDR3 region has the DNA TGTGCCAGCAGTTTATCCCTTGGACAGGCCTTGAACTATGGCTACACCTTC.